This T cell receptor (beta chain) originates from a study of T cells after posttransplantation cyclophosphamide. Study observations and caveats: Later blood repertoires were often dominated by clones from the donor CD8+ memory compartment. Skin or GI-infiltrating T cells shared few TRB sequences with blood.

Comments on this clone: Its target is unknown.

The table came from immunoSEQ multiplex PCR; TCRdb's copy has only in-frame clones and leaves some out. The repertoire holds about 32,000 clones, with 70% to 90% as singletons. Losses at the gene ends were 3 bases for V and 2 bases for J; bases not matched to a gene: 5. The CDR3 covers 18 residues. In germline, CDR1 is LGHNA, CDR2 YSLEER. Sequencing was carried out using PBMCs. The chain has TRBV4-3 and TRBJ2-6, with 12 bases identical to TRBD1. This TCR was recovered from a woman aged 35 to 49 with a blood cancer, CMV-positive, and with a related stem cell donor. The CDR3: CASSQGQGAVAGANVLTF. The CDR3 DNA reads as TGCGCCAGCAGCCAGGGACAGGGGGCAGTAGCTGGGGCCAACGTCCTGACTTTC.